This T cell receptor (beta chain) came from a study of blood T cell repertoires in COVID-19. Study-wide context: T cells, B-cell-depleted T cells, or PBMCs supplied cDNA or gDNA.

TCRdb's table, derived via immunoSEQ multiplex PCR, lists solely in-frame clones and lacks some. The sample includes 160,000 or so clones, roughly 86% seen only once; the top ten take 3% to 4.5%. This CDR3 is 15 amino acids long. V shed 1 base and J shed 3 bases, with 9 bases lying between them. CDR1 and CDR2 from the germline V gene are SNHLY and FYNNEI. This TCR came from a woman aged 55 to 70 who had recovered from COVID-19. Sequencing was done on a sample of peripheral blood. The V and J genes are TRBV2 and TRBJ1-4, with D unresolved. CDR3 coding DNA: TGTGCCAGCAGTGAAGATTTGGGCTCTAATGAAAAACTGTTTTTT. As protein: CASSEDLGSNEKLFF.